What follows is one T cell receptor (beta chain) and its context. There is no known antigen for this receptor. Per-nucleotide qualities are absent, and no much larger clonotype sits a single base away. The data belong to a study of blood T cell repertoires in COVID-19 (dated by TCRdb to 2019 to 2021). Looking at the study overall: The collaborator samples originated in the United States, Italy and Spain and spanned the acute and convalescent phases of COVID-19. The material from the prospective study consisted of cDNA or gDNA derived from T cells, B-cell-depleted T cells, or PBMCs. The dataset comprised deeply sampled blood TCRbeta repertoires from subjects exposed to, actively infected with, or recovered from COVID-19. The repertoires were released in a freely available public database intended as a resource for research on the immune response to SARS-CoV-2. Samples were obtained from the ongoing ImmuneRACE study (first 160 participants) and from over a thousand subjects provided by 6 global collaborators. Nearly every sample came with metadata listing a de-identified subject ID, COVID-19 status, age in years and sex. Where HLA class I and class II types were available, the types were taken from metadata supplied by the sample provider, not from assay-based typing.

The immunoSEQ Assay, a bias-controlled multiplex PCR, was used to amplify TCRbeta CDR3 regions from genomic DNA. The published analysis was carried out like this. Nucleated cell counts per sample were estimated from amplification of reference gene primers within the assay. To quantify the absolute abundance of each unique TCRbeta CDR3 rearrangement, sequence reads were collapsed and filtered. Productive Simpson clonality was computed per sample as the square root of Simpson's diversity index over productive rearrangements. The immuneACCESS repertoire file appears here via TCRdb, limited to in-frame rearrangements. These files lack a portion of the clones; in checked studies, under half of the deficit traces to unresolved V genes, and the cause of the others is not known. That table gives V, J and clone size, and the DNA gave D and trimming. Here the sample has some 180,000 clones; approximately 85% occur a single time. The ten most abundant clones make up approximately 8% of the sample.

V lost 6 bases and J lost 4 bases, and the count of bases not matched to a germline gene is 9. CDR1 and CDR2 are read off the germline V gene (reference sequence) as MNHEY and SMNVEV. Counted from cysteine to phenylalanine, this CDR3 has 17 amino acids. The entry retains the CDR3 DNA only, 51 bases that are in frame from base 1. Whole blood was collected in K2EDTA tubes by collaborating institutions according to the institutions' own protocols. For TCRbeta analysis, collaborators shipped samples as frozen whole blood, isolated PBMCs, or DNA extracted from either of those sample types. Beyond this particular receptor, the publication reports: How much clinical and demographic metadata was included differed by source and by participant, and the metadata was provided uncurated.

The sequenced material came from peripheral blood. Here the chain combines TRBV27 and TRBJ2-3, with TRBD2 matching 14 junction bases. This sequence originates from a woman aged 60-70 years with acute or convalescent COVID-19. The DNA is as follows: TGTGCCAGCAGCCCTGCCGGACTAGCGGGAGGCGCAGATACGCAGTATTTT. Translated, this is CASSPAGLAGGADTQYF.